At least ten counts were recorded for the clone carrying this T cell receptor beta chain. Its antigen is still unknown. The data are from a study of read filtering for tumor transcriptome and immune sequencing. Overall study context: Patients were 17 male and approximately 14 female, mean age approximately 70 years, range about 45 to 85. Revised staging placed under ten patients in R-ISS I, roughly 17 in II, more than five in III.

This library used roughly 430 ng RNA and molecular barcoded adaptors spanning alpha/delta and beta/gamma chains. TCRdb fed the reads into MiXCR, producing one record per CDR3 protein. The repertoire holds about 57,000 distinct CDR3 sequences, with roughly 19% as singletons. Study-wide findings and caveats: IR-seq captured clonotypes deeper and more reliably than RNA-seq.

This CDR3 is built from 14 residues. The ends lost 5 bases at V and 1 base at J; junction bases unmatched: 2. The receptor was isolated from a donor at least 40 years old with multiple myeloma. This chain connects TRBV12-3 or TRBV12-4 to TRBJ2-3; TRBD2 matches 8 bases. Sequencing was performed on a population of CD138-negative cells sorted from bone marrow. In DNA, the CDR3 is TGTGCCAGCAGTATGACTAGCGGCACAGATACGCAGTATTTT. It specifies CASSMTSGTDTQYF.